One and the same sample provided the 12 T cell receptor beta chains below, sequenced in a study of T cell responses to AZD1222 COVID-19 vaccine. Repertoires were generated with immunoSEQ multiplex PCR, while TCRdb's copy carries only in-frame clones and drops some. The data contain fewer than 100,000 clones, around 87% of them seen just once; the ten biggest clones take up approximately 8.7%. Sequenced here: peripheral blood, sampled on day 0 of AZD1222 vaccination. All receptors come from an adult in good health.

The CDR3 sequence: CASSPGASERTDTQYF. The CDR3 region has the DNA TGCGCCAGCAGCCCCGGGGCTAGCGAACGCACAGATACGCAGTATTTT. The V call is TRBV5-1, the J call TRBJ2-3; D is perhaps TRBD2 (6 bases). The CDR3 is made up of 16 amino acids. The germline V and J ends were trimmed by 4 bases and 1 base, with 16 bases remaining between them. Germline V CDR1 and CDR2: SGHRS, YFSETQ.

The chain combines TRBV12-3 or TRBV12-4 with TRBJ1-2; D unclear. The CDR3 sequence is 13 residues long. With 9 bases removed from V and 1 base from J, the gap between germline ends came to 12 bases. The CDR3: CASGRPVNYGYTF. Written as DNA, the CDR3 is TGTGCCAGTGGCAGGCCTGTTAACTATGGCTACACCTTC.

CDR3 residues: CASSSGRVINQPQHF. The DNA of the CDR3 is TGTGCCAGTAGTTCCGGCAGGGTAATAAATCAGCCCCAGCATTTT. This chain uses TRBV19 with TRBJ1-5, with D possibly being TRBD1 (5 bases). Germline CDR1 and CDR2: LNHDA and SQIVND (reference sequence). This CDR3 spans 15 amino acids. V lost 5 bases and J lost 4, with 15 bases in between.

This clone was observed once. CDR3 protein: CASSLTRVGTNEKLFF. The CDR3 DNA sequence: TGCGCCAGCAGCTTGACAAGGGTGGGGACTAATGAAAAACTGTTTTTT. V gene TRBV5-1 combines with J gene TRBJ1-4; no clear D gene. The CDR3 has 16 residues. Germline V gene data show CDR1 as SGHRS and CDR2 as YFSETQ. V shed 1 base and J shed 2 bases, with 12 bases lying between them.

V usage is TRBV27 and J usage is TRBJ2-7, with a weak D call TRBD1 (6 bases). CDR3 length equals 14 residues. The germline V and J ends were trimmed by 6 bases and 3 bases, with 15 bases remaining between them. Germline CDR1 reads MNHEY; CDR2 reads SMNVEV (reference sequence). In DNA, the CDR3 is TGTGCCAGCAGCCTCCAGGACAGAGACTACGAGCAGTACTTC. Amino acid sequence: CASSLQDRDYEQYF.

The J gene is TRBJ2-2, the V gene TRBV25-1, with 10 nucleotides matching TRBD1. The germline gives CDR1 MGHDK, CDR2 SYGVNS. Trimming cost V 7 bases and J 4 bases; bases outside gene matches: 6. The CDR3 runs 15 residues. In DNA form, the CDR3 reads TGTGCCAGCACCGGACAGGGGGGAACCACCGGGGAGCTGTTTTTT. Its protein is CASTGQGGTTGELFF. Supplemented by reference TRBV25-1 and TRBJ2-2, the full variable domain reads EADIYQTPRYLVIGTGKKITLECSQTMGHDKMYWYQQDPGMELHLIHYSYGVNSTEKGDLSSESTVSRIRTEHFPLTLESARPSHTSQYLCASTGQGGTTGELFFGEGSRLTVL.

The chain is built from TRBV6-2 or TRBV6-3 and TRBJ2-7; D is unresolved. The germline CDR1 and CDR2 sequences are MNHEY and SVGEGT. CDR3 length: 15 amino acids. Trimming took off 0 bases at V and 2 bases at J, with 11 bases between the two ends. The CDR3 here is CASSYSGQPPYEQYF. CDR3 DNA: TGTGCCAGCAGTTACTCTGGGCAGCCCCCCTACGAGCAGTACTTC.

In this sample, this clone turned up a few times. The V call is TRBV19, the J call TRBJ2-1; 10 nucleotides match TRBD2. CDR3 size: 15 residues. Germline values: CDR1 LNHDA, CDR2 SQIVND (reference sequence). The V and J ends lost 6 bases and 1 base, in that order; junction bases with no gene match: 3. The DNA for the CDR3 is TGTGCCAGTAGCGGAGCGGGGGGGTCCTACAATGAGCAGTTCTTC. This gives the protein CASSGAGGSYNEQFF.

The chain employs TRBV5-1 and TRBJ1-5; TRBD1 might be the D (6 bases). The CDR3 sequence is 15 residues long. Germline CDR1 SGHRS, CDR2 YFSETQ. The V end lost 6 bases, the J end lost 0 bases, and 13 bases lay between the germline ends. CDR3 amino acids: CASKQGLNSNQPQHF. CDR3 sequence (DNA): TGCGCCAGCAAACAGGGTTTGAATAGCAATCAGCCCCAGCATTTT.

This clone has only one observation. The chain carries TRBV6-5 and TRBJ1-1, with D unclear. V shed 7 bases and J shed 1 base, with 10 bases lying between them. The CDR3 has 13 residues. Germline lookup yields CDR1 MNHEY and CDR2 SVGAGI. In DNA, the CDR3 is TGTGCCAGCACCCCTGCCACGAACACTGAAGCTTTCTTT. Translated, it gives CASTPATNTEAFF.

The chain has TRBV5-4 and TRBJ2-5; D is undetermined. In germline, CDR1 is SGHNT, CDR2 YYREEE (reference sequence). The length of the CDR3 is 13 residues. Trimming took 0 bases from V and 0 from J, leaving 3 bases between them. In DNA, the CDR3 is TGTGCCAGCAGCTTGGACTACCAAGAGACCCAGTACTTC. This sequence encodes CASSLDYQETQYF. The complete variable domain, with remaining parts taken from reference TRBV5-4 and TRBJ2-5, reads ETGVTQSPTHLIKTRGQQVTLRCSSQSGHNTVSWYQQALGQGPQFIFQYYREEENGRGNFPPRFSGLQFPNYSSELNVNALELDDSALYLCASSLDYQETQYFGPGTRLLVL.

This chain joins TRBV7-2 and TRBJ1-4; D unresolved. Per the germline V gene, CDR1 is SGHTA and CDR2 is FQGNSA. V was shortened by 0 bases and J by 3 bases, with 8 bases between the two germline ends. The CDR3 spans 15 residues. For the CDR3, the DNA is TGTGCCAGCAGCTTAGCTTCTGTCCCTAATGAAAAACTGTTTTTT. It translates to CASSLASVPNEKLFF. The full variable domain, its missing parts supplied by reference TRBV7-2 and TRBJ1-4, is GAGVSQSPSNKVTEKGKDVELRCDPISGHTALYWYRQSLGQGLEFLIYFQGNSAPDKSGLPSDRFSAERTGGSVSTLTIQRTQQEDSAVYLCASSLASVPNEKLFFGSGTQLSVL.